One sample yielded the 10 T cell receptor beta chains listed below, sequenced in a study of T cell repertoires in cytomegalovirus infection. TCRdb recomputed calls from the reads with MiXCR, one row per CDR3 protein. The repertoire consists of about 340,000 distinct CDR3 sequences, with 25% to 35% occurring once and the leading ten covering 20%. Their specific antigens are unknown. The sample in question was cultured PBMCs, obtained from culture after CMV antigen stimulation. These receptors were obtained from a human donor in good health (CMV status not recorded). Some clones in this sample may be carry-over from other donors' samples.

Only a few counts were recorded for this clonotype. The rearrangement links TRBV28 to TRBJ2-2; possible D gene TRBD2, 5 bases. This CDR3 has 12 amino acids. Germline CDR1 is MDHEN and CDR2 is SYDVKM. Between the trimmed V and J ends, which lost 9 bases and 13 bases, there was a span of 18 bases. The CDR3 bases are TGTGCCAGTGGGGAGAAGGCTTATTCGCTGTTTTTT. It encodes CASGEKAYSLFF.

This clonotype was counted a few times. This sequence joins TRBV7-8 and TRBJ2-1; 7 bases are a match to TRBD2. This CDR3 region has 16 residues. The V gene's germline CDR1 is SGHVS and CDR2 FQNEAQ. Trimming cost V 2 bases and J 3 bases; bases outside gene matches: 7. The CDR3 loop is CASSLTSVAGYNEQFF. As DNA, the CDR3 is TGTGCCAGCAGCTTAACATCGGTAGCGGGCTACAATGAGCAGTTCTTC.

The table lists this clonotype with many counts. This chain joins TRBV7-2 and TRBJ1-4, with 9 bases matching TRBD1. V shed 5 bases, J shed 8 bases, and the junction held 6 bases outside the gene matches. The length of the CDR3 is 14 residues. Germline V CDR1 and CDR2: SGHTA, FQGNSA. CDR3: CASSAGTGLEKLFF. The DNA for the CDR3 is TGTGCCAGCAGCGCCGGGACAGGGCTGGAAAAACTGTTTTTT.

The rearrangement links TRBV6-5 to TRBJ1-4, with no clear D. This CDR3 spans 16 amino acids. From germline, CDR1 is MNHEY and CDR2 SVGAGI. The V gene lost 6 bases and the J gene lost 2 bases, with 16 bases spanning the gap. The CDR3 sequence is CASSGVRVWTNEKLFF. DNA for the CDR3: TGTGCCAGCAGCGGAGTGAGGGTTTGGACTAATGAAAAACTGTTTTTT.

This clonotype was seen only a few times. The CDR3 sequence: CASSLVGQGPYEQYF. For the CDR3, the DNA is TGTGCCAGCAGCTTAGTGGGACAGGGTCCCTACGAGCAGTACTTC. The chain links TRBV7-2 to TRBJ2-7, with 9 bases lining up with TRBD1. Germline-derived CDR1 and CDR2 are SGHTA and FQGNSA. J gave up 2 bases and V 1 base, and 3 bases lay outside the gene matches. The CDR3 is 15 amino acids. Looking up the rest from reference TRBV7-2 and TRBJ2-7 gives the full variable domain: GAGVSQSPSNKVTEKGKDVELRCDPISGHTALYWYRQSLGQGLEFLIYFQGNSAPDKSGLPSDRFSAERTGGSVSTLTIQRTQQEDSAVYLCASSLVGQGPYEQYFGPGTRLTVT.

V gene TRBV15 combines with J gene TRBJ1-6; D is uncertain. This CDR3 is built from 16 residues. CDR1 is LNHNV, CDR2 YYDKDF, per germline (reference sequence). Deletions cut 0 bases from V and 7 bases from J, with 13 bases between. CDR3 residues: CATSRDPGRPNSPLHF. The CDR3 coding sequence is TGTGCCACCAGCAGAGATCCAGGACGGCCAAATTCACCCCTCCACTTT.

The rearrangement links TRBV20-1 to TRBJ1-6; a weak D match, TRBD1 (5 bases). V gave up 0 bases and J gave up 8 bases, with 11 bases separating them. The CDR3 loop spans 14 amino acids. Germline values: CDR1 DFQATT, CDR2 SNEGSKA (reference sequence). This CDR3 reads CSARDPRADSPLHF. The CDR3 DNA reads TGCAGTGCTAGAGATCCCAGGGCGGATTCACCCCTCCACTTT.

This chain joins TRBV7-6 and TRBJ1-2; TRBD1 matches 11 bases. Unmatched junction bases numbered 7, after V lost 3 bases and J lost 7 bases. Germline CDR1 SGHVS, CDR2 FNYEAQ. The CDR3 consists of 15 residues. The chain's CDR3 is CASSFPDRGLGGYTF. CDR3 DNA: TGTGCCAGCAGCTTCCCGGACAGGGGGCTAGGTGGCTACACCTTC.

This clonotype was counted only a few times. The V and J genes are TRBV28 and TRBJ2-7; D is possibly TRBD1 (6 bases). CDR1 is MDHEN, CDR2 SYDVKM, per germline. Trimming cost V 3 bases and J 5 bases, with 14 bases left between them. The CDR3 is 14 residues long. CDR3 region: CASSFGATGDEQYF. DNA for the CDR3: TGTGCCAGCAGTTTTGGGGCGACAGGAGACGAGCAGTACTTC. The full variable domain, in which reference TRBV28 and TRBJ2-7 provide the parts outside the CDR3, is DVKVTQSSRYLVKRTGEKVFLECVQDMDHENMFWYRQDPGLGLRLIYFSYDVKMKEKGDIPEGYSVSREKKERFSLILESASTNQTSMYLCASSFGATGDEQYFGPGTRLTVT.

This clonotype showed up just a few times. The V and J genes are TRBV19 and TRBJ2-1; the D gene is possibly TRBD2 (6 bases). This CDR3 region has 13 residues. In germline, CDR1 is LNHDA, CDR2 SQIVND (reference sequence). Trimming removed 4 bases from V and 9 bases from J, with 13 bases in between. CDR3 protein: CASSNTQEGEQFF. CDR3 coding DNA: TGTGCCAGTAGTAATACACAGGAGGGTGAGCAGTTCTTC. The complete variable domain, with remaining parts taken from reference TRBV19 and TRBJ2-1, reads DGGITQSPKYLFRKEGQNVTLSCEQNLNHDAMYWYRQDPGQGLRLIYYSQIVNDFQKGDIAEGYSVSREKKESFPLTVTSAQKNPTAFYLCASSNTQEGEQFFGPGTRLTVL.